This T cell receptor beta chain was recorded in a study of shared clonotypes between healthy human individuals. On this clone itself: What it binds is unknown.

Repertoires were generated with immunoSEQ multiplex PCR, while TCRdb's copy carries only in-frame clones and drops some. Of roughly 1 million clones listed, 75% are singletons. Broader study findings: Clonotype sharing across donors was expected to vary with sequencing depth.

Only Caucasian adults living in Nashville, Tennessee served as donors. Input material: memory CD4+ T cells sorted from blood. Sample subset: CD45RA-negative fraction. This sequence originates from a man between 18 and 29 years old in good health.

In DNA, the CDR3 is TGTGCCAGCAGCATTGACAGGAGCTCCTACGAGCAGTACTTC. It encodes CASSIDRSSYEQYF. V is TRBV5-6 and J is TRBJ2-7; D might be TRBD1 (6 bases). Trimming took off 4 bases at V and 0 bases at J, with 11 bases between the two ends. CDR1 is SGHDT, CDR2 YYEEEE, per germline. The CDR3 extends over 14 amino acids.